A single sample gave rise to the 12 T cell receptor beta chains below, sequenced in a study of cytomegalovirus exposure and HLA in healthy donors. Vbeta (60) and Jbeta (13) primers were used in the PCR. The method was immunoSEQ multiplex PCR; TCRdb's version includes in-frame clones alone and lacks a portion of them. The data hold 95,000 to 150,000 clones, with roughly a tenth observed a single time. The sequenced sample was PBMCs. The receptors here all came from a woman younger than 35 in good health and CMV-seropositive.

The chain carries TRBV27 and TRBJ2-5, with 7 bases lining up with TRBD1. Trimming removed 2 bases from V and 9 bases from J; junction bases left unmatched: 15. CDR3 size: 16 residues. Germline-derived CDR1 and CDR2 are MNHEY and SMNVEV (reference sequence). The CDR3 DNA follows: TGTGCCAGCAGTTTAGAGCAGACAGGGAAGAAAGGGGCCCAGTACTTC. Translated, it gives CASSLEQTGKKGAQYF.

The sample holds a few counts of this clone. Here the CDR3 reads CASSYRQGWEQFF. DNA of the CDR3: TGTGCCAGCAGTTATCGCCAGGGATGGGAGCAGTTCTTC. The chain couples TRBV6-5 to TRBJ2-1, with a weak D call TRBD1 (5 bases). This CDR3 contains 13 residues. The germline gives CDR1 MNHEY, CDR2 SVGAGI. V gave up 3 bases and J gave up 10 bases, with 13 bases separating them.

This clone came up a few times. V usage is TRBV6-1 and J usage is TRBJ2-3, with 9 bases aligning to TRBD2. Germline assignment: CDR1 MNHNS and CDR2 SASEGT. With V trimmed by 1 base and J by 8 bases, 10 bases remained unmatched. The CDR3 sequence is 16 residues long. The CDR3 DNA reads as TGTGCCAGCAGTGAAGAGACTAGCGGTCCGGGTGCTACGCAGTATTTT. Translating gives CASSEETSGPGATQYF.

DNA of the CDR3: TGTGCCAGCAGCGGGGGGGTGGGTCTATCCTACGAGCAGTACTTC. This translates into CASSGGVGLSYEQYF. This chain uses TRBV5-4 with TRBJ2-7; TRBD2 aligns across 7 bases. The CDR3 runs 15 residues. CDR1 SGHNT and CDR2 YYREEE come from the germline V gene (reference sequence). Trimming cost V 4 bases and J 1 base; bases outside gene matches: 8.

The chain joins TRBV7-9 to TRBJ2-2, with 11 bases matching TRBD2. This CDR3 has 15 residues. Germline CDR1 reads SEHNR; CDR2 reads FQNEAQ (reference sequence). Trimming at V came to 11 bases and at J to 7 bases, leaving 12 bases not matched to a gene. CDR3 in DNA: TGTGCCTCCACAGTCGGGACTAGCGGACGCGGGGAGCTGTTTTTT. It specifies CASTVGTSGRGELFF.

The V gene is TRBV2, the J gene TRBJ1-2, with D possibly matching TRBD1 (6 bases). Germline lookup yields CDR1 SNHLY and CDR2 FYNNEI. This CDR3 has 13 amino acids. The V and J ends lost 6 bases and 4 bases respectively, with 12 bases between them. CDR3: CASRRTETYGYTF. The CDR3, as DNA: TGTGCCAGCAGGAGGACAGAGACCTATGGCTACACCTTC.

This clone was observed a handful of times. This chain connects TRBV2 to TRBJ1-2; D not certain. The length of the CDR3 is 16 residues. CDR1 is SNHLY and CDR2 is FYNNEI in the germline V gene. Trimming left V 1 base short and J 7 bases short, with 19 bases between. Here the CDR3 DNA reads TGTGCCAGCAGTGAAGGAGAGATGGATGGCCCGGGTGGCTACACCTTC. Translated: CASSEGEMDGPGGYTF. Together with reference TRBV2 and TRBJ1-2, the CDR3 gives the full variable domain: EPEVTQTPSHQVTQMGQEVILRCVPISNHLYFYWYRQILGQKVEFLVSFYNNEISEKSEIFDDQFSVERPDGSNFTLKIRSTKLEDSAMYFCASSEGEMDGPGGYTFGSGTRLTVV.

The chain joins TRBV19 to TRBJ2-1; D perhaps matches TRBD1 (6 bases). Between the trimmed V and J ends, which lost 5 bases and 5 bases, there was a span of 16 bases. The CDR3 totals 15 residues. CDR1 is LNHDA and CDR2 is SQIVND in the germline V gene (reference sequence). CDR3 coding DNA: TGTGCCAGTAGTCGTTCGGGGACACCTGACAATGAGCAGTTCTTC. This sequence encodes CASSRSGTPDNEQFF.

This clone rates as medium-sized (0.01 to 0.1%). The chain employs TRBV10-1 and TRBJ2-2; TRBD1 aligns across 7 bases. The CDR3 loop spans 13 amino acids. The J segment lost 3 bases and the V segment lost 6 bases, leaving 1 base of the junction unmatched. Germline lookup yields CDR1 WNHNN and CDR2 SYGVQD (reference sequence). This CDR3 is CASSTGDTGELFF. The CDR3 DNA follows: TGCGCCAGCAGCACAGGGGACACCGGGGAGCTGTTTTTT.

V is TRBV27 and J is TRBJ2-5; D might be TRBD1 (5 bases). V was clipped by 0 bases and J by 5 bases, with 10 bases between them. This CDR3 is built from 14 residues. Germline CDR1 is MNHEY and CDR2 is SMNVEV (reference sequence). CDR3 in DNA: TGTGCCAGCAGTTTATCTGCAGGGTGGGAGACCCAGTACTTC. Encoded protein: CASSLSAGWETQYF.

This rearrangement joins TRBV28 to TRBJ1-1; a possible D gene is TRBD1 (5 bases). Deletions cut 2 bases from V and 1 base from J, with 11 bases between. Germline V gene sequence: CDR1 MDHEN, CDR2 SYDVKM. The CDR3 spans 15 residues. Here the CDR3 reads CASSLGGRGNTEAFF. CDR3 bases: TGTGCCAGCAGTTTAGGGGGGAGGGGGAACACTGAAGCTTTCTTT.

The table lists this clone with a few counts. The chain uses TRBV6-6 and TRBJ1-1; D call uncertain. CDR3 length equals 13 residues. Trimming removed 5 bases at V and 4 bases at J, with 11 bases between. The germline V gene encodes CDR1 MNHNY and CDR2 SVGAGI (reference sequence). The CDR3 sequence is CASSVTSSTEAFF. CDR3 nucleotides: TGTGCCAGCAGTGTAACGTCGAGCACTGAAGCTTTCTTT.